The 3 T cell receptor beta chains below all came from one sample that was sequenced in a study of CD8 T cells in ankylosing spondylitis. Study conclusions and caveats: A TCR beta motif made of about eight highly homologous variants seemed typical of ankylosing spondylitis blood.

TCRdb re-analysed the 5' RACE reads in MiXCR, keeping a single row per CDR3 protein. The profile shows hundreds of thousands of distinct CDR3 sequences, about 12% of them singletons. No antigen is known for these receptors. Sequencing was done on a sample of blood, either unsorted or a sorted T cell fraction (not recorded which). The receptors come from a male donor with ankylosing spondylitis.

This chain uses TRBV11-2 with TRBJ2-3, with D perhaps matching TRBD1 or TRBD2 (5 bases each). The germline gives CDR1 SGHAT, CDR2 FQNNGV. The germline V and J ends were trimmed by 5 bases and 6 bases, with 27 bases remaining between them. This CDR3 spans 18 amino acids. The CDR3 DNA is TGTGCCAGCAGCCCGAAAAACAGGATGAGAGGGGTAGCGGATACGCAGTATTTT. Its translation is CASSPKNRMRGVADTQYF. The full variable domain, in which reference TRBV11-2 and TRBJ2-3 provide the parts outside the CDR3, is EAGVAQSPRYKIIEKRQSVAFWCNPISGHATLYWYQQILGQGPKLLIQFQNNGVVDDSQLPKDRFSAERLKGVDSTLKIQPAKLEDSAVYLCASSPKNRMRGVADTQYFGPGTRLTVL.

This clonotype showed up just a few times. This chain joins TRBV4-3 and TRBJ1-1; 8 positions agree with TRBD1. Trimming removed 3 bases from V and 6 bases from J; junction bases left unmatched: 3. Germline CDR1 and CDR2: LGHNA and YSLEER. This CDR3 comprises 13 residues. The CDR3 DNA is TGCGCCAGCAGCCAGGACAGGGACGCTGAAGCTTTCTTT. It codes for CASSQDRDAEAFF.

V and J are TRBV9 and TRBJ2-2; D remains unclear. V dropped 0 bases and J dropped 3 bases, with 12 bases sitting between them. The CDR3 totals 16 residues. Germline V CDR1 and CDR2: SGDLS, YYNGEE. The CDR3 DNA is TGTGCCAGCAGCGTAGCTGGCAGACCCCACACCGGGGAGCTGTTTTTT. Translation: CASSVAGRPHTGELFF.